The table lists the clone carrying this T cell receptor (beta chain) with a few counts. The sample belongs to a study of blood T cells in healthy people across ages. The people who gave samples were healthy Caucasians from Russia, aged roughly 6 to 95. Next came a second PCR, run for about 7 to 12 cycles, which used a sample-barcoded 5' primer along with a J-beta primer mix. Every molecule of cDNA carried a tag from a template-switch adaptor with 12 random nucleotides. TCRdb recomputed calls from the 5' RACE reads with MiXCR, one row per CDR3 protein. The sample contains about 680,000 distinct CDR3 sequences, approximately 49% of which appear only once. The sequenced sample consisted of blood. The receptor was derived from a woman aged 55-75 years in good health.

CDR3 in DNA: TGTGCCAGCAGCTTGCCAGGGGGCAACACTGAAGCTTTCTTT. It yields the protein CASSLPGGNTEAFF. The V gene is TRBV5-4, the J gene TRBJ1-1, with 8 bases matching TRBD1. The CDR3 has 14 residues. Germline V lookup: CDR1 SGHNT, CDR2 YYREEE (reference sequence). V trimming: 1 base; J trimming: 2 bases; junction bases outside the gene matches: 1.